The clone carrying this T cell receptor (beta chain) was picked up a small number of times. This sample is drawn from a study of blood T cell repertoires in COVID-19. Study overall: Some COVID-19 samples were acute and others convalescent; all came from the United States, Italy and Spain. The analysed material was cDNA or gDNA that came from T cells, B-cell-depleted T cells, or PBMCs.

CDR3 size: 15 residues. Trimming at V came to 8 bases and at J to 5 bases, leaving 13 bases not matched to a gene. In germline, CDR1 is LNHDA, CDR2 SQIVND (reference sequence). Per the authors' pipeline: Amplified reference gene primers provided the basis for estimating nucleated cell counts. Using immunoSEQ multiplex PCR, the repertoire was profiled, and TCRdb retains in-frame clones only, with some absent. Clone size and V and J calls were adopted from that table, with D and trimming inferred from the DNA. The sample lists about 180,000 clones; roughly 83% were seen once. Seattle enrolled patients during active infection and tracked them longitudinally.

The sequenced material came from peripheral blood. V gene TRBV19 combines with J gene TRBJ1-2; 8 bases are shared with TRBD1. The receptor comes from a woman in her thirties or forties with COVID-19, enrolled during active disease. CDR3 nucleotides: TGTGCCAGTTCACCGGGACAGGACCTGAGGTATGGCTACACCTTC. Amino acids: CASSPGQDLRYGYTF.